The 15 T cell receptor beta chains given below trace back to one sample, sequenced in a study of OX40 agonist ivuxolimab in advanced cancers. The repertoire was sequenced with immunoSEQ multiplex PCR; TCRdb's copy has only in-frame clones and lacks some. The table has about 45,000 clones, more than 75% seen once. The sample here was CD4+ or CD8+ T cells sorted from blood, taken in a trial of the OX40 agonist ivuxolimab. Source of these receptors: an adult with an advanced solid tumor such as melanoma, head and neck, liver or kidney cancer.

The chain recombines TRBV11-1 with TRBJ2-1; D is ambiguous. Germline lookup yields CDR1 SGHAT and CDR2 FQDESV (reference sequence). The length of the CDR3 is 14 residues. Trimming took off 0 bases at V and 2 bases at J, with 5 bases between the two ends. As DNA, the CDR3 is TGTGCCAGCAGCTTAGCTGGGGCCTACAATGAGCAGTTCTTC. It yields the protein CASSLAGAYNEQFF.

This clone was recorded once. The chain links TRBV7-9 to TRBJ2-3, with D possibly TRBD2 on 6 matching bases. Trimming pared 5 bases from V and 2 bases from J, leaving 14 bases between. The CDR3 contains 15 residues. CDR1 and CDR2 from the germline V gene are SEHNR and FQNEAQ (reference sequence). The CDR3 DNA follows: TGTGCCAGCAGCCCCGGGACTTATCTCACAGATACGCAGTATTTT. This sequence encodes CASSPGTYLTDTQYF. The complete variable domain, with remaining parts taken from reference TRBV7-9 and TRBJ2-3, reads DTGVSQNPRHKITKRGQNVTFRCDPISEHNRLYWYRQTLGQGPEFLTYFQNEAQLEKSRLLSDRFSAERPKGSFSTLEIQRTEQGDSAMYLCASSPGTYLTDTQYFGPGTRLTVL.

The V and J genes are TRBV4-3 and TRBJ2-7; 10 positions match TRBD1. The length of the CDR3 is 15 residues. V was clipped by 3 bases and J by 3 bases; unmatched bases: 5. Germline lookup yields CDR1 LGHNA and CDR2 YSLEER. The CDR3 sequence: CASSQAGTGVYEQYF. The CDR3 region has the DNA TGCGCCAGCAGCCAGGCCGGGACAGGGGTCTACGAGCAGTACTTC.

The CDR3 region has the DNA TGCGCCAGCAGCCAACTGGGAAGGGGGACTGAAGCTTTCTTT. This gives the protein CASSQLGRGTEAFF. This sequence joins TRBV4-1 and TRBJ1-1; D is possibly TRBD1 (6 bases). The CDR3 has 14 residues. V was shortened by 2 bases and J by 5 bases, with 12 bases between the two germline ends. Germline loops: CDR1 MGHRA, CDR2 YSYEKL.

V is TRBV15 and J is TRBJ2-1, with D unresolved. The germline gives CDR1 LNHNV, CDR2 YYDKDF (reference sequence). Trimming stripped 5 bases from V and 4 bases from J, with 15 bases between. The CDR3 extends over 15 amino acids. The CDR3 here is CATSGSDTGYNEQFF. The CDR3 region has the DNA TGTGCCACCAGCGGATCAGACACGGGTTACAATGAGCAGTTCTTC.

The J gene is TRBJ2-1, the V gene TRBV7-9; the D gene is possibly TRBD2 (7 bases). The CDR3 has 15 amino acids. Germline V CDR1 and CDR2: SEHNR, FQNEAQ (reference sequence). Trimming took 0 bases from V and 5 from J, leaving 11 bases between them. In DNA, the CDR3 is TGTGCCAGCAGCTTAGCGCAGGGGAGGGACAATGAGCAGTTCTTC. It specifies CASSLAQGRDNEQFF.

The chain combines TRBV4-2 with TRBJ1-2, with D tentatively TRBD1 (5 bases). The V gene's germline CDR1 is LGHNA and CDR2 YNFKEQ. The CDR3 is 16 residues long. V lost 0 bases and J 2 bases, leaving 13 bases between the germline ends. Here the CDR3 DNA reads TGTGCCAGCAGCCAAGATGTCGGGGAGGGGAACTATGGCTACACCTTC. Translated: CASSQDVGEGNYGYTF.

In regard to this clone: The same CDR3 can be traced to other DNA sequences in this sample. The chain links TRBV4-3 to TRBJ2-1; no reliable D call. CDR1 and CDR2 (germline): LGHNA, YSLEER. The CDR3 has 12 residues. Between the trimmed V and J ends, which lost 8 bases and 8 bases, there was a span of 13 bases. CDR3 in amino acids: CASGWGLYEQFF. The CDR3 nucleotides read TGCGCCAGCGGCTGGGGTTTGTATGAGCAGTTCTTC.

Here the CDR3 reads CSVAGIGNNEQFF. The DNA of the CDR3 is TGCAGCGTTGCGGGGATAGGGAACAATGAGCAGTTCTTC. The chain combines TRBV29-1 with TRBJ2-1; the D gene is possibly TRBD2 (5 bases). This CDR3 spans 13 amino acids. V was cut by 4 bases and J by 5 bases, with 12 bases left in between. Germline loops: CDR1 SQVTM, CDR2 ANQGSEA.

The chain links TRBV5-1 to TRBJ2-1; weak D call: TRBD1 (6 bases). Germline V gives CDR1 SGHRS, CDR2 YFSETQ. The CDR3 spans 17 residues. Trimming took off 1 base at V and 4 bases at J, with 18 bases between the two ends. CDR3 DNA sequence: TGCGCCAGCAGCTTGCTACCCTGGACGGACAGTTACAATGAGCAGTTCTTC. As protein: CASSLLPWTDSYNEQFF.

V usage is TRBV11-1 and J usage is TRBJ2-3; D gene uncertain. Germline V gene data show CDR1 as SGHAT and CDR2 as FQDESV (reference sequence). Trimming pared 1 base from V and 2 bases from J, leaving 4 bases between. The CDR3 loop spans 13 amino acids. The CDR3 coding sequence is TGTGCCAGCAGCTTAGGATCCACAGATACGCAGTATTTT. Amino acids: CASSLGSTDTQYF.

J is TRBJ1-1 and V is TRBV29-1; D is uncertain. V was pared by 6 bases and J by 2 bases, with 4 bases between. CDR1 is SQVTM and CDR2 is ANQGSEA in the germline V gene. This CDR3 is 10 amino acids long. This chain's CDR3 is CSVANTEAFF. The CDR3 DNA reads TGCAGCGTCGCAAACACTGAAGCTTTCTTT.

V is TRBV4-3 and J is TRBJ2-7; D is undetermined. Germline loops: CDR1 LGHNA, CDR2 YSLEER. The CDR3 consists of 14 residues. V lost 2 bases, J lost 5 bases, and 13 bases lay in between. The DNA for the CDR3 is TGCGCCAGCAGCCAACAGGAGCTGATCGACGAGCAGTACTTC. Its protein is CASSQQELIDEQYF.

V is TRBV21-1 and J is TRBJ2-7; TRBD2, the table's D call, lacks a check against the DNA. TRBV21-1 is shown as a pseudogene. This CDR3 has 15 amino acids. The DNA for the CDR3 is TGTGCCAGCACCTCGACTAGCGGGAGGGTCCACGAGCAGTACTTC. Its protein is CASTSTSGRVHEQYF.

The chain's CDR3 is CAISEPGQGEDTQYF. Here the CDR3 DNA reads TGTGCCATCAGTGAGCCTGGACAGGGCGAAGATACGCAGTATTTT. The chain has TRBV10-3 and TRBJ2-3, with TRBD1 matching over 8 bases. Germline V CDR1 and CDR2: ENHRY, SYGVKD. The CDR3 is made up of 15 amino acids. The ends lost 2 bases at V and 5 bases at J; junction bases unmatched: 6.